The 5 T cell receptor beta chains presented below share a single source sample, sequenced in a study of control samples from healthy donors and cancer patients. The method was immunoSEQ multiplex PCR; TCRdb's version includes in-frame clones alone and lacks a portion of them. This table holds tens of thousands of clones, nearly 90% found once. Specimen: PBMCs. The source of these receptors is a man between 60 and 75 years old with colorectal cancer.

In this sample, this clone turned up once. The chain links TRBV7-3 to TRBJ2-5, with 7 bases aligning to TRBD1. V lost 5 bases to trimming and J lost 1 base; unmatched junction nucleotides: 7. The CDR3 runs to 15 residues. Per germline, CDR1 SGHTA and CDR2 FQGTGA. The DNA of the CDR3 is TGTGCCAGCAGCAAGACAGGGTTATCCCAAGAGACCCAGTACTTC. This codes for CASSKTGLSQETQYF. Based on the CDR3 plus reference TRBV7-3 and TRBJ2-5, the full variable domain is GAGVSQTPSNKVTEKGKYVELRCDPISGHTALYWYRQSLGQGPEFLIYFQGTGAADDSGLPNDRFFAVRPEGSVSTLKIQRTERGDSAVYLCASSKTGLSQETQYFGPGTRLLVL.

This chain links TRBV4-1 with TRBJ1-2; 8 positions agree with TRBD1. V was pared by 1 base and J by 0 bases, with 1 base of the junction left unmatched. CDR1 is MGHRA, CDR2 YSYEKL, per germline. The CDR3 spans 15 residues. The CDR3 nucleotides are TGCGCCAGCAGCCAAGGGACAGGGACTAACTATGGCTACACCTTC. Translated: CASSQGTGTNYGYTF.

The J gene is TRBJ1-2, the V gene TRBV4-3; possibly TRBD1 for D (6 bases). CDR1 is LGHNA and CDR2 is YSLEER in the germline V gene. Trimming left V 1 base short and J 4 bases short, with 16 bases between. CDR3 length: 16 amino acids. The CDR3 region has the DNA TGCGCCAGCAGCCAAGCCGGCGGGGGGGGCCTCTATGGCTACACCTTC. Translation: CASSQAGGGGLYGYTF.

The CDR3 sequence is CASSYLNTEAFF. CDR3 DNA: TGTGCCAGCAGTTACCTGAACACTGAAGCTTTCTTT. The chain uses TRBV6-6 and TRBJ1-1, with D unresolved. This CDR3 is built from 12 residues. Germline V lookup: CDR1 MNHNY, CDR2 SVGAGI (reference sequence). Trimming removed 2 bases from V and 0 bases from J, with 1 base in between.

V and J are TRBV19 and TRBJ2-2, with 9 positions matching TRBD2. From germline, CDR1 is LNHDA and CDR2 SQIVND (reference sequence). V shed 9 bases and J 7 bases; nucleotides not matched to a gene: 12. There are 15 residues in the CDR3. CDR3 in amino acids: CASMRGTSWNGELFF. In nucleotides, the CDR3 is TGTGCCAGCATGCGCGGGACTAGCTGGAACGGGGAGCTGTTTTTT.